Each of the 7 T cell receptor beta chains below was sequenced from the same sample in a study of blood T cell repertoires in COVID-19. Using immunoSEQ multiplex PCR, the repertoire was profiled, and TCRdb retains in-frame clones only, with some absent. The table includes about 190,000 clones, around 87% detected once. Sequences were obtained from peripheral blood. Receptors originate from a man in his fifties with acute or convalescent COVID-19.

The V gene is TRBV25-1, the J gene TRBJ2-3; no firm D call. The germline V and J ends were trimmed by 1 base and 6 bases, with 20 bases remaining between them. This CDR3 contains 17 residues. The germline V gene has CDR1 MGHDK and CDR2 SYGVNS. The CDR3 region has the DNA TGTGCCAGCAGTGAATTCTGGAGCGCCTCTGACTTGGATACGCAGTATTTT. It translates to CASSEFWSASDLDTQYF.

This clone came up a few times. V gene TRBV9 combines with J gene TRBJ2-5; 9 bases map to TRBD2. This CDR3 contains 13 residues. With 2 bases clipped from V and 5 bases from J, the junction kept 1 base outside the gene matches. Germline loops: CDR1 SGDLS, CDR2 YYNGEE. The CDR3 nucleotides are TGTGCCAGCAGCGTCCTAGCGGGGGAGACCCAGTACTTC. Its translation: CASSVLAGETQYF.

The CDR3 loop reads CASSPRTGALEAFF. For the CDR3, the DNA is TGTGCCAGCAGCCCCAGGACAGGGGCCCTTGAAGCTTTCTTT. This rearrangement joins TRBV7-2 to TRBJ1-1; 9 bases align to TRBD1. CDR3 length: 14 residues. With V trimmed by 5 bases and J by 7 bases, 8 bases remained unmatched. Germline values: CDR1 SGHTA, CDR2 FQGNSA.

The genes are TRBV12-5 and TRBJ1-1; TRBD1 matches 7 bases. CDR1 and CDR2 from the germline V gene are LGHNT and FRNRAP. The CDR3 sequence is 12 residues long. Losses at the gene ends were 5 bases for V and 10 bases for J; bases not matched to a gene: 7. CDR3 sequence: CASGTGQVAAFF. The CDR3 nucleotides are TGTGCTAGTGGTACAGGACAGGTCGCAGCTTTCTTT.

The chain links TRBV3-1 (or the pseudogene TRBV3-2) to TRBJ2-6; D not resolved. Trimming pared 3 bases from V and 0 bases from J, leaving 3 bases between. Germline V gene data show CDR1 as LGHDT and CDR2 as YNNKEL (reference sequence). This CDR3 has 14 amino acids. CDR3 protein: CASSHSSGANVLTF. The CDR3, as DNA: TGTGCCAGCAGCCATAGCTCTGGGGCCAACGTCCTGACTTTC.

The rearrangement links TRBV29-1 to TRBJ2-1; TRBD2 matches 12 bases. The CDR3 has 17 amino acids. Germline CDR1 and CDR2: SQVTM and ANQGSEA. The CDR3 protein is CSVIGLAGPGVGNEQFF. DNA of the CDR3: TGCAGTGTAATAGGACTAGCGGGACCAGGGGTTGGCAATGAGCAGTTCTTC.

This chain uses TRBV4-1 with TRBJ2-2; D is possibly TRBD2 (5 bases). Germline loops: CDR1 MGHRA, CDR2 YSYEKL. V was shortened by 1 base and J by 7 bases, with 16 bases between the two germline ends. The CDR3 runs to 16 residues. The CDR3 DNA reads TGCGCCAGCAGCCAAGTACTCGACTTCGAGGGCGGGGAGCTGTTTTTT. This gives the protein CASSQVLDFEGGELFF.